This T cell receptor beta chain stems from a study of T cells in Graves' hyperthyroidism and ophthalmopathy. The TCR beta CDR3 regions underwent amplification using RNA transcripts as the source. The HTBI primer set was used in a first-round RT-PCR of the TCR CDR3. TCRdb fed the multiplex PCR reads into MiXCR, producing one record per CDR3 protein. The sample has 600,000 to 900,000 distinct CDR3 sequences, around 17% seen once. The V gene lost 3 bases and the J gene lost 4 bases, with 12 bases spanning the gap. Germline CDR1 reads DFQATT; CDR2 reads SNEGSKA (reference sequence). The CDR3 covers 13 residues. This clonotype occurred a few times.

J is TRBJ2-5 and V is TRBV20-1; D remains ambiguous. Sequencing was performed on blood. The sequence was collected from a man between 18 and 35 years old with Graves' hyperthyroidism. The CDR3 DNA reads as TGCAGTGCTAGGAACATGGAGAGAGAGACCCAGTACTTC. Translated: CSARNMERETQYF.